The rows below give T cell receptor beta chains drawn from one sample of a study of blood T cell repertoires in COVID-19. Repertoires were generated with immunoSEQ multiplex PCR, while TCRdb's copy carries only in-frame clones and drops some. The sample consists of roughly 220,000 clones, approximately 90% of them appearing once. The sample comprised peripheral blood. The receptors were gathered from a man of 80 years or more with acute or convalescent COVID-19. Each CDR3 is given with its conserved first and last residue. The order of the fields is clone size, V gene, J gene, D gene, CDR3 protein, CDR3 DNA. A D gene is named only where the DNA matches it firmly. Clone size is given for some rows only: seen once, a few or many times, or a class if the clone is expanded.

>NA|TRBV5-1|TRBJ2-1|TRBD2
CASSQITSGGNNEQFF
TGCGCCAGCAGCCAAATAACCTCGGGGGGGAACAATGAGCAGTTCTTC
>NA|TRBV11-2|TRBJ2-5|TRBD2
CASSILAGVGETQYF
TGTGCCAGCAGCATCCTAGCGGGAGTGGGAGAGACCCAGTACTTC
>NA|TRBV28|TRBJ2-5|NA
CASSRPGETQYF
TGTGCCAGCAGTCGCCCAGGAGAGACCCAGTACTTC
>NA|TRBV5-1|TRBJ2-2|NA
CASAQIDREVGGELFF
TGCGCCAGCGCTCAAATCGACAGAGAGGTGGGCGGGGAGCTGTTTTTT
>NA|TRBV27|TRBJ2-3|TRBD1
CASSRSGTGSTDTQYF
TGTGCCAGCAGCCGCTCCGGGACAGGATCGACAGATACGCAGTATTTT
>once|TRBV28|TRBJ1-5|NA
CASSRHLGASNQPQHF
TGTGCCAGCAGTAGACATTTGGGGGCGAGCAATCAGCCCCAGCATTTT
>NA|TRBV19|TRBJ1-1|TRBD1
CASITGTANTEAFF
TGTGCCAGTATCACCGGGACAGCGAACACTGAAGCTTTCTTT
>NA|TRBV7-2|TRBJ2-7|NA
CASSLGRDLFYEQYF
TGTGCCAGCAGCTTAGGGCGGGACTTGTTTTACGAGCAGTACTTC
>NA|TRBV30|TRBJ1-2|TRBD1
CAWTVGTAPSPTKGYTF
TGTGCCTGGACCGTCGGGACAGCCCCCTCCCCGACTAAGGGCTACACCTTC
>NA|TRBV5-1|TRBJ1-1|NA
CASSSAGVNTEAFF
TGCGCCAGCAGCTCCGCAGGGGTGAACACTGAAGCTTTCTTT
>NA|TRBV6-5|TRBJ2-5|TRBD1
CASSYYRQGAKTQYF
TGTGCCAGCAGTTACTACAGACAGGGGGCTAAGACCCAGTACTTC
>NA|TRBV7-2|TRBJ1-2|NA
CASSLARAETDGYTF
TGTGCCAGCAGCTTAGCGAGGGCAGAAACCGATGGCTACACCTTC
>NA|TRBV13|TRBJ2-1|NA
CASSQGQRSRYNEQFF
TGTGCCAGCAGCCAAGGGCAGCGGAGCCGTTACAATGAGCAGTTCTTC
>NA|TRBV3-1/TRBV3-2|TRBJ2-4|NA
CASSQEPGTRYF
TGTGCCAGCAGCCAAGAACCCGGGACAAGGTACTTC
>NA|TRBV9|TRBJ2-1|NA
CASSVGLGEQFF
TGTGCCAGCAGCGTAGGTCTCGGTGAGCAGTTCTTC
>NA|TRBV29-1|TRBJ2-2|TRBD1
CSVYKQGANTGELFF
TGCAGCGTTTATAAACAGGGGGCGAACACCGGGGAGCTGTTTTTT
>NA|TRBV5-6|TRBJ1-1|NA
CASSLDRNYMNTEAFF
TGTGCCAGCAGCTTGGACAGGAACTACATGAACACTGAAGCTTTCTTT
>NA|TRBV12-3/TRBV12-4|TRBJ1-4|NA
CASSKGDIEKLFF
TGTGCCAGCAGTAAGGGGGACATCGAAAAACTGTTTTTT
>few|TRBV2|TRBJ2-2|TRBD1
CASSGGTGSRELFF
TGTGCCAGCAGTGGGGGGACAGGGTCTAGGGAGCTGTTTTTT
>NA|TRBV11-3|TRBJ1-1|NA
CASSFYRSLNTEAFF
TGTGCCAGCAGCTTTTACAGGAGCTTGAACACTGAAGCTTTCTTT
>NA|TRBV6-5|TRBJ2-1|TRBD2
CASSYGRNNEQFF
TGTGCCAGCAGCTACGGGAGGAACAATGAGCAGTTCTTC
>NA|TRBV24-1|TRBJ2-3|TRBD2
CATSDSKPQLAGGRTDTQYF
TGTGCCACCAGTGATTCAAAGCCCCAACTAGCGGGAGGCCGCACAGATACGCAGTATTTT
>NA|TRBV11-3|TRBJ2-7|TRBD1
CASSPGQGAREQYF
TGTGCCAGCAGCCCGGGACAGGGGGCGCGGGAGCAGTACTTC
>NA|TRBV28|TRBJ2-7|TRBD2
CASRYTSGPTYEQYF
TGTGCCAGCAGATACACTAGCGGACCCACCTACGAGCAGTACTTC
>NA|TRBV23-1|TRBJ2-1|NA
CARTGAYNEQFF
TGCGCCAGAACGGGAGCCTACAATGAGCAGTTCTTC
>NA|TRBV30|TRBJ2-5|NA
CAWVPRGIVGETQYF
TGTGCCTGGGTTCCTCGGGGAATTGTAGGAGAGACCCAGTACTTC
>NA|TRBV5-5|TRBJ2-3|TRBD1
CASSGRTGTDTQYF
TGTGCCAGCAGCGGACGGACAGGGACAGATACGCAGTATTTT
>NA|TRBV21-1|TRBJ1-6|NA
CASSKLSAGFSPLHF
TGTGCCAGCAGCAAATTGTCAGCCGGGTTTTCACCCCTCCACTTT
>few|TRBV28|TRBJ2-7|NA
CASSTGLYEQYF
TGTGCCAGCAGCACAGGGCTCTACGAGCAGTACTTC
>NA|TRBV7-2|TRBJ2-7|NA
CASSLVLPEQYF
TGTGCCAGCAGCTTAGTCCTCCCCGAGCAGTACTTC
>NA|TRBV7-9|TRBJ2-3|TRBD1
CASSLAVQGVSTDTQYF
TGTGCCAGCAGCTTAGCGGTACAGGGGGTTAGCACAGATACGCAGTATTTT
>few|TRBV18|TRBJ2-7|NA
CASSPGRTYEQYF
TGTGCCAGCTCACCGGGCAGGACCTACGAGCAGTACTTC
>NA|TRBV27|TRBJ2-7|NA
CASRDFASDEQYF
TGTGCCAGCAGAGACTTTGCCTCCGACGAGCAGTACTTC
>NA|TRBV27|TRBJ1-6|NA
CASRVNQGNSPLHF
TGTGCCAGCAGGGTGAATCAGGGGAATTCACCCCTCCACTTT
>NA|TRBV7-6|TRBJ2-7|NA
CASSYRVSYEQYF
TGTGCCAGCAGTTACAGGGTTTCCTACGAGCAGTACTTC
>NA|TRBV3-1/TRBV3-2|TRBJ2-3|NA
CASSQFLAGSTDTQYF
TGTGCCAGCAGCCAATTTTTGGCGGGTAGCACAGATACGCAGTATTTT
>NA|TRBV28|TRBJ1-2|NA
CASTPRGHPAGGYTF
TGTGCCAGCACCCCCCGGGGACACCCTGCTGGTGGTTACACCTTC
>NA|TRBV11-2|TRBJ2-1|TRBD2
CASSLHSGSAYNEQFF
TGTGCCAGCAGCCTACATAGCGGGAGCGCCTACAATGAGCAGTTCTTC
>NA|TRBV11-2|TRBJ2-2|NA
CASSYTNTGELFF
TGTGCCAGCAGCTACACGAACACCGGGGAGCTGTTTTTT
>NA|TRBV7-8|TRBJ2-7|NA
CASRRGDQESYEQYF
TGTGCCAGCAGGCGCGGGGACCAGGAGTCCTACGAGCAGTACTTC
>NA|TRBV4-1|TRBJ1-6|NA
CASSQDRGLVNSPLHF
TGCGCCAGCAGCCAAGATCGGGGGTTGGTGAATTCACCCCTCCACTTT